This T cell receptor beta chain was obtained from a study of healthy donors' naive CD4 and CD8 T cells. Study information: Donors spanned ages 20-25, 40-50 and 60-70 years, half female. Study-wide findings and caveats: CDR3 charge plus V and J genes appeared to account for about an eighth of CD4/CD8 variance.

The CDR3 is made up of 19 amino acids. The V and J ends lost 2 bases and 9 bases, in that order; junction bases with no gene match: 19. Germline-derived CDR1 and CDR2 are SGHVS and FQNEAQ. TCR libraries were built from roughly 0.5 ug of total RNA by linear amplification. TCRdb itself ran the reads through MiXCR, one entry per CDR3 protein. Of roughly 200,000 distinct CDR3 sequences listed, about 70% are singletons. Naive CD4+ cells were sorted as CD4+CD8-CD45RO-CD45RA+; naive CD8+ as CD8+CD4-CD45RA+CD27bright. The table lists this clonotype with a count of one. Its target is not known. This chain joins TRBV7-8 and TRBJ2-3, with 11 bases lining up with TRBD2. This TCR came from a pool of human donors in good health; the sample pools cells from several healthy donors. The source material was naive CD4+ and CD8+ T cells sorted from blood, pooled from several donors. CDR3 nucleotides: TGTGCCAGCAGCTTAATGTGGAAGACAAGTAGCGGGAGGGCCTGGACGCAGTATTTT. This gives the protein CASSLMWKTSSGRAWTQYF.